These 27 T cell receptor beta chains came from one sample sequenced in a study of blood T cell repertoires in COVID-19. Clones were sequenced by immunoSEQ multiplex PCR, and TCRdb holds only the in-frame ones, with some missing. The sample shows around 220,000 clones, just over 85% of them seen only once. Material for sequencing was PBMCs or T cells enriched from blood (not recorded which). Receptor source: a woman between 50 and 59 years old with acute COVID-19.

Details on this clone: The sample has other DNA sequences that encode this CDR3 too. The chain recombines TRBV7-2 with TRBJ1-3; the D gene is possibly TRBD1 (5 bases). The CDR3 runs to 14 residues. Trimming took 3 bases from V and 2 from J, leaving 8 bases between them. Germline V CDR1 and CDR2: SGHTA, FQGNSA. The CDR3, as DNA: TGTGCCAGCAGCTTTCAGGGCGCTGGAAACACCATATATTTT. This translates into CASSFQGAGNTIYF.

The chain combines TRBV2 with TRBJ1-2; D is possibly TRBD1 (6 bases). With 2 bases removed from V and 6 bases from J, the gap between germline ends came to 19 bases. Germline CDR1 is SNHLY and CDR2 is FYNNEI. CDR3 length: 16 residues. DNA of the CDR3: TGTGCCAGCAGTGAAACCCGCCTTCCAGGGGACCATGGCTACACCTTC. Translated: CASSETRLPGDHGYTF.

The rearrangement uses TRBV5-1 and TRBJ2-2; weak D call: TRBD1 (5 bases). This CDR3 has 15 residues. CDR1 is SGHRS and CDR2 is YFSETQ in the germline V gene. V shed 0 bases and J shed 3 bases, with 9 bases lying between them. The CDR3 DNA sequence: TGCGCCAGCAGCTTGGATGGGGCATACACCGGGGAGCTGTTTTTT. Translated: CASSLDGAYTGELFF.

The rearrangement links TRBV5-1 to TRBJ1-2; D possibly corresponds to TRBD1 (5 bases). Between the trimmed V and J ends, which lost 0 bases and 7 bases, there was a span of 10 bases. The CDR3 totals 13 residues. CDR1 and CDR2 (germline): SGHRS, YFSETQ. The CDR3 spells CASSLEGVSGYTF. In DNA form, the CDR3 reads TGCGCCAGCAGCTTGGAAGGGGTATCTGGCTACACCTTC.

In this sample, this clone turned up a few times. The chain carries TRBV10-3 and TRBJ1-1; tentatively, D is TRBD1 (5 bases). Germline CDR1 is ENHRY and CDR2 is SYGVKD. The CDR3 contains 19 residues. With 0 bases removed from V and 3 bases from J, the gap between germline ends came to 23 bases. The CDR3 loop is CAISESEVGGLGKDTEAFF. For the CDR3, the DNA is TGTGCCATCAGTGAGTCGGAGGTTGGGGGGTTGGGGAAGGACACTGAAGCTTTCTTT.

This chain joins TRBV11-2 and TRBJ2-3, with 7 positions matching TRBD2. The CDR3 covers 14 residues. Trimming cost V 0 bases and J 5 bases; bases outside gene matches: 2. Germline V lookup: CDR1 SGHAT, CDR2 FQNNGV. The CDR3 DNA reads TGTGCCAGCAGCTTAGAGCTAGCGGAAGATACGCAGTATTTT. Translation gives CASSLELAEDTQYF.

In its sample, this clone was seen a few times. This sequence joins TRBV2 and TRBJ1-5; 8 positions match TRBD1. J gave up 2 bases and V 7 bases, and 7 bases lay outside the gene matches. The length of the CDR3 is 15 residues. Germline assignment: CDR1 SNHLY and CDR2 FYNNEI. The CDR3 reads CASNDRGGRNQPQHF. In DNA form, the CDR3 reads TGTGCCAGCAACGACAGGGGTGGACGCAATCAGCCCCAGCATTTT.

The CDR3 is CATAGHTEYF. CDR3 DNA: TGTGCCACCGCGGGCCACACGGAGTACTTC. This chain uses TRBV25-1 with TRBJ2-7, with D perhaps TRBD2 (5 bases). Germline CDR1 and CDR2: MGHDK and SYGVNS. CDR3 length: 10 residues. The V end was cut by 10 bases, the J end by 11 bases, with 15 bases between.

V is TRBV6-6 and J is TRBJ1-5; 9 bases line up with TRBD1. Germline V gene data show CDR1 as MNHNY and CDR2 as SVGAGI (reference sequence). The CDR3 sequence is 14 residues long. After removal of 6 bases from V and 4 bases from J, the junction contained 4 bases not matched to a gene. This CDR3 reads CASRGDRANQPQHF. The CDR3 DNA reads as TGTGCCAGCAGGGGGGACAGGGCTAATCAGCCCCAGCATTTT.

CDR3 DNA: TGTGCCAGCAGTTCAGCGGGATACAATGAGCAGTTCTTC. Protein sequence: CASSSAGYNEQFF. The chain joins TRBV27 to TRBJ2-1; TRBD2 aligns across 7 bases. V was pared by 4 bases and J by 4 bases, with 1 base of the junction left unmatched. Germline V gives CDR1 MNHEY, CDR2 SMNVEV (reference sequence). The CDR3 has 13 residues.

This clone was detected a few times. This chain joins TRBV6-6 and TRBJ1-2; 8 bases align to TRBD1. After removal of 7 bases from V and 4 bases from J, the junction contained 20 bases not matched to a gene. The germline V gene has CDR1 MNHNY and CDR2 SVGAGI (reference sequence). The CDR3 is made up of 18 amino acids. CDR3 amino acids: CASTRTGTGRYGSYGYTF. The CDR3 nucleotides are TGTGCCAGCACTCGTACCGGGACAGGCCGCTACGGGAGCTATGGCTACACCTTC.

V gene TRBV19 combines with J gene TRBJ2-7, with 10 bases identical to TRBD2. Trimming removed 5 bases from V and 1 base from J; junction bases left unmatched: 5. The V gene's germline CDR1 is LNHDA and CDR2 SQIVND (reference sequence). The CDR3 has 15 amino acids. CDR3 sequence (DNA): TGTGCCAGTAGTCGGCCTAGCGGGAGATCCTACGAGCAGTACTTC. It encodes CASSRPSGRSYEQYF. Full variable domain (remainder filled in from reference TRBV19 and TRBJ2-7): DGGITQSPKYLFRKEGQNVTLSCEQNLNHDAMYWYRQDPGQGLRLIYYSQIVNDFQKGDIAEGYSVSREKKESFPLTVTSAQKNPTAFYLCASSRPSGRSYEQYFGPGTRLTVT.

The genes are TRBV6-5 and TRBJ2-5; D ambiguous. Germline lookup yields CDR1 MNHEY and CDR2 SVGAGI. V was trimmed by 8 bases and J by 4 bases, leaving 5 bases between them. The CDR3 extends over 10 amino acids. In DNA, the CDR3 is TGTGCCAGCCGTCGAGAGACCCAGTACTTC. It encodes CASRRETQYF.

The chain has TRBV6-5 and TRBJ1-4; 10 bases are a match to TRBD1. The CDR3 runs to 14 residues. The germline V gene has CDR1 MNHEY and CDR2 SVGAGI. V shed 6 bases, J shed 8 bases, and the junction held 6 bases outside the gene matches. The CDR3 DNA is TGTGCCAGCAGGGGGGACAGGGGTTGGGAAAAACTGTTTTTT. Translated, it gives CASRGDRGWEKLFF.

J is TRBJ1-5 and V is TRBV28; 7 bases align to TRBD1. The germline V gene encodes CDR1 MDHEN and CDR2 SYDVKM. The trim removed 2 bases at V and 6 bases at J, leaving 13 bases unmatched. The CDR3 is made up of 17 amino acids. CDR3 sequence (DNA): TGTGCCAGCAGTTTAATCTTTGTGAGGAGACAGGGTCAGCCCCAGCATTTT. It translates to CASSLIFVRRQGQPQHF. The entire variable domain, with the rest obtained from reference TRBV28 and TRBJ1-5, is as follows: DVKVTQSSRYLVKRTGEKVFLECVQDMDHENMFWYRQDPGLGLRLIYFSYDVKMKEKGDIPEGYSVSREKKERFSLILESASTNQTSMYLCASSLIFVRRQGQPQHFGDGTRLSIL.

This clone is medium-sized within its sample. This chain connects TRBV6-2 or TRBV6-3 to TRBJ2-2; TRBD2 matches at 8 bases. The CDR3 runs 17 residues. V gave up 2 bases and J gave up 5 bases; unmatched junction bases: 10. Germline CDR1 reads MNHEY; CDR2 reads SVGEGT. The CDR3 sequence is CASSYGELAGITGELFF. CDR3 coding DNA: TGTGCCAGCAGTTACGGAGAGTTAGCGGGAATAACCGGGGAGCTGTTTTTT.

The chain has TRBV10-3 and TRBJ2-2; 9 nucleotides align to TRBD1. The CDR3 contains 17 residues. CDR1 ENHRY and CDR2 SYGVKD come from the germline V gene. The trim removed 4 bases at V and 1 base at J, leaving 7 bases unmatched. The CDR3 DNA reads as TGTGCCATCAGTGTAGGGACAGGGACCCTGAACACCGGGGAGCTGTTTTTT. This sequence encodes CAISVGTGTLNTGELFF.

The rearrangement links TRBV6-1 to TRBJ1-5, with D perhaps matching TRBD1 (5 bases). CDR3 length equals 15 residues. Trimming cost V 1 base and J 4 bases, with 11 bases left between them. Per germline, CDR1 MNHNS and CDR2 SASEGT. Written as DNA, the CDR3 is TGTGCCAGCAGTGAAGGGGGGGGGAGAAATCAGCCCCAGCATTTT. Translation: CASSEGGGRNQPQHF.

The chain joins TRBV2 to TRBJ1-2; D is possibly TRBD1 (5 bases). This CDR3 contains 15 residues. Germline CDR1 is SNHLY and CDR2 is FYNNEI. V was cut by 3 bases and J by 4 bases, with 15 bases left in between. The DNA for the CDR3 is TGTGCCAGCAGTGAGGAGGGGTCCTTACGCTATGGCTACACCTTC. Translation: CASSEEGSLRYGYTF.

The J gene is TRBJ2-7, the V gene TRBV20-1; perhaps TRBD1 as D (6 bases). Germline V lookup: CDR1 DFQATT, CDR2 SNEGSKA (reference sequence). V was trimmed by 7 bases and J by 3 bases, leaving 10 bases between them. This CDR3 has 11 amino acids. CDR3 amino acids: CSDQGLYEQYF. The CDR3 DNA follows: TGCAGTGACCAGGGGCTCTACGAGCAGTACTTC.

The genes are TRBV5-1 and TRBJ1-1, with D possibly being TRBD1 (5 bases). The CDR3 consists of 14 residues. The V end lost 9 bases, the J end lost 2 bases, and 17 bases lay between the germline ends. CDR1 SGHRS and CDR2 YFSETQ come from the germline V gene. Written as DNA, the CDR3 is TGCGCCACCAGGCCGGGACTCAGAAACACTGAAGCTTTCTTT. Translated, it gives CATRPGLRNTEAFF.

This sequence joins TRBV10-3 and TRBJ1-2; D is perhaps TRBD1 (5 bases). The CDR3 extends over 19 amino acids. V was pared by 2 bases and J by 1 base, with 23 bases between. In germline, CDR1 is ENHRY, CDR2 SYGVKD. This chain's CDR3 is CAISEGLRAGQDFNYGYTF. For the CDR3, the DNA is TGTGCCATCAGTGAGGGGCTAAGGGCAGGGCAAGACTTTAACTATGGCTACACCTTC.

The CDR3 reads CASSLAGASEKLFF. Written as DNA, the CDR3 is TGCGCCAGCAGCTTGGCAGGGGCGAGTGAAAAACTGTTTTTT. V and J are TRBV5-1 and TRBJ1-4; D possibly corresponds to TRBD1 (6 bases). This CDR3 is built from 14 residues. Germline loops: CDR1 SGHRS, CDR2 YFSETQ. V lost 0 bases and J lost 7, with 10 bases in between.

On this clone itself: Since the CDR3 does not end with the conserved phenylalanine or tryptophan, this likely comes from a read error. The DNA is omitted, as the CDR3 cannot be located on it reliably, and the CDR3 follows TCRdb's listing. V gene TRBV21-1 combines with J gene TRBJ2-7; the table gives TRBD1 as D, unverified against the DNA. TRBV21-1 is labeled a pseudogene. The CDR3 sequence runs 11 residues, both termini included. The CDR3 loop reads CASSKFGTKGL.

The V and J genes are TRBV6-5 and TRBJ1-6, with no clear D. CDR1 is MNHEY and CDR2 is SVGAGI in the germline V gene. CDR3 length: 15 amino acids. The V end was cut by 2 bases, the J end by 7 bases, with 12 bases between. The CDR3 DNA follows: TGTGCCAGCAGTTACCTGGGTTCGGGGAATTCACCCCTCCACTTT. This translates into CASSYLGSGNSPLHF.

The chain recombines TRBV12-3 or TRBV12-4 with TRBJ1-1, with 8 bases that match TRBD1. CDR3 length: 13 residues. V lost 5 bases to trimming and J lost 5 bases; unmatched junction nucleotides: 4. CDR3 region: CASSTGTGTEAFF. The CDR3 bases are TGTGCCAGCAGTACCGGGACAGGAACTGAAGCTTTCTTT.

The chain couples TRBV7-2 to TRBJ1-1; TRBD1 is a possible D gene (6 bases). This CDR3 contains 14 residues. V lost 5 bases and J 0 bases, leaving 10 bases between the germline ends. Germline-derived CDR1 and CDR2 are SGHTA and FQGNSA. The CDR3 nucleotides are TGTGCCAGCAGCCCATGGACAGTGAACACTGAAGCTTTCTTT. This encodes CASSPWTVNTEAFF.